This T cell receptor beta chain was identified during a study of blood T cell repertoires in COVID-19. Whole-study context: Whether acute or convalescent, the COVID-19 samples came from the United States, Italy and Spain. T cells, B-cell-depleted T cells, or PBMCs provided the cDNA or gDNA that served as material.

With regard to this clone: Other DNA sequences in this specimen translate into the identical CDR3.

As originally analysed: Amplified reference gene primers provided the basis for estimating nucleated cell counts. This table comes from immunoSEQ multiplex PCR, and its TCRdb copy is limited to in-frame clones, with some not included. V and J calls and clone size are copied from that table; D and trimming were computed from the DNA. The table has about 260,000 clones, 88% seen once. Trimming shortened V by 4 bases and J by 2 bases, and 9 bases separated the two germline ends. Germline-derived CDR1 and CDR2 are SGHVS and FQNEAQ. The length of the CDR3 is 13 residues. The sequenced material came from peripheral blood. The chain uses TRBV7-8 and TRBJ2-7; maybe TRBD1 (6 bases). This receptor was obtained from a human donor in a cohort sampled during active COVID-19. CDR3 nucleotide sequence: TGTGCCAGCAGCTCAGACAGGACCTACGAGCAGTACTTC. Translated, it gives CASSSDRTYEQYF. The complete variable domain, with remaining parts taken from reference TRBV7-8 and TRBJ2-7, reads GAGVSQSPRYKVAKRGQDVALRCDPISGHVSLFWYQQALGQGPEFLTYFQNEAQLDKSGLPSDRFFAERPEGSVSTLKIQRTQQEDSAVYLCASSSDRTYEQYFGPGTRLTVT.